The sequence of this T cell receptor (beta chain) was determined in a study of regulatory T cells in long-lasting Graves disease. Indicated time point: newly diagnosed GD, antithyroid drugs for less than 3 months. With RNA extracted from PBMCs as input, the TCR library was made. At least ten counts were recorded for this clonotype. TCR beta libraries were built with iRepertoire HTBI primers and Arm-PCR of CDR3 regions. One entry per CDR3 protein results from TCRdb running MiXCR on the multiplex PCR reads. Of around 400,000 distinct CDR3 sequences in the sample, approximately 12% are singletons; the top ten hold 15% to 20%. This sample was also put to use in a study of T cells in Graves' hyperthyroidism and ophthalmopathy.

The source of this sequence is a woman aged 18-29 years with Graves disease. The material sequenced was peripheral blood mononuclear cells (PBMCs), taken at new diagnosis, from a patient treated with antithyroid drugs.

In nucleotides, the CDR3 is TGTGCCAGCAGCAGGACAGGAAGGCAGCCCCAGCATTTT. It translates to CASSRTGRQPQHF. V is TRBV7-2 and J is TRBJ1-5, with 7 bases lining up with TRBD1. CDR3 length equals 13 residues. Germline V gene data show CDR1 as SGHTA and CDR2 as FQGNSA. V shed 5 bases, J shed 7 bases, and the junction held 5 bases outside the gene matches.